The 15 T cell receptor beta chains reported below all come from one sample, sequenced in a study of CD8+CD57+ T cells in acquired aplastic anemia. Genomic DNA served as template for TCR beta VDJ and CDR3 profiling. TCRdb reprocessed the reads via MiXCR and lists one record per CDR3 protein. The data show some 170,000 distinct CDR3 sequences, about 45% seen once. Patients chosen for sequencing had CD8+CD57+ cells that had expanded, as shown by flow cytometry. Sequencing used sorted CD4+, CD8+, or CD8+CD57+ T cells (not recorded which) from PBMCs. The receptors come from a human donor with aplastic anemia.

V usage is TRBV20-1 and J usage is TRBJ1-2; no reliable D call. Trimming cost V 7 bases and J 4 bases, with 4 bases left between them. Germline CDR1 reads DFQATT; CDR2 reads SNEGSKA (reference sequence). This CDR3 is built from 9 residues. Here the CDR3 reads CSGVYGYTF. The CDR3 nucleotides read TGCAGTGGGGTCTATGGCTACACCTTC.

Ten or more counts support this clonotype. The J gene is TRBJ1-1, the V gene TRBV3-1; tentatively, D is TRBD1 (6 bases). The CDR3 loop spans 13 amino acids. Looked up from germline, CDR1 is LGHDT and CDR2 is YNNKEL (reference sequence). V gave up 3 bases and J gave up 8 bases, with 13 bases separating them. The DNA for the CDR3 is TGTGCCAGCAGCCACCGGGGAAGGGGGGAAGCTTTCTTT. Protein: CASSHRGRGEAFF.

At least ten counts were recorded for this clonotype. DNA of the CDR3: TGCGCCAGCAGCGACCGGGGGGGCTCCTACAATGAGCAGTTCTTC. As protein: CASSDRGGSYNEQFF. The gene calls are TRBV10-2 and TRBJ2-1; 8 bases agree with TRBD2. This CDR3 contains 15 residues. Germline V gene data show CDR1 as WSHSY and CDR2 as SAAADI. V gave up 6 bases and J gave up 0 bases; unmatched junction bases: 4.

The V and J genes are TRBV7-9 and TRBJ2-7; unclear D gene. The germline V gene has CDR1 SEHNR and CDR2 FQNEAQ (reference sequence). The length of the CDR3 is 13 residues. V dropped 1 base and J dropped 3 bases, with 7 bases sitting between them. CDR3 sequence: CASSLEHSYEQYF. The CDR3 nucleotides are TGTGCCAGCAGCTTAGAGCACAGCTACGAGCAGTACTTC.

V usage is TRBV10-3 and J usage is TRBJ2-2, with D hard to call. The V gene's germline CDR1 is ENHRY and CDR2 SYGVKD. This CDR3 comprises 14 residues. V lost 8 bases to trimming and J lost 1 base, with 11 bases between them. The CDR3 loop is CAIADAVNTGELFF. The CDR3, as DNA: TGTGCCATCGCGGACGCGGTGAACACCGGGGAGCTGTTTTTT.

The chain employs TRBV20-1 and TRBJ2-3; the match to TRBD2 covers 12 bases. Trimming at V came to 2 bases and at J to 1 base, leaving 1 base not matched to a gene. The CDR3 spans 15 residues. Germline-derived CDR1 and CDR2 are DFQATT and SNEGSKA (reference sequence). Here the CDR3 DNA reads TGCAGTGCTAGAAGGACTAGCGGGGGCACAGATACGCAGTATTTT. This gives the protein CSARRTSGGTDTQYF.

The rearrangement uses TRBV20-1 and TRBJ1-2; no definite D call. The CDR3 has 13 amino acids. Germline CDR1 reads DFQATT; CDR2 reads SNEGSKA (reference sequence). V was clipped by 5 bases and J by 5 bases, with 15 bases between them. The CDR3 protein is CSARNRVGYGYTF. The CDR3 DNA reads as TGCAGTGCTCGTAATAGGGTAGGGTATGGCTACACCTTC.

The count of this clonotype is one. The rearrangement joins TRBV10-3 to TRBJ2-3; a weak D match, TRBD2 (5 bases). There are 13 residues in the CDR3. The germline CDR1 and CDR2 sequences are ENHRY and SYGVKD. V lost 8 bases to trimming and J lost 4 bases, with 13 bases between them. The CDR3 sequence is CAIRDSLPDTQYF. In DNA, the CDR3 is TGTGCCATCCGGGATTCTCTCCCAGATACGCAGTATTTT.

This rearrangement joins TRBV19 to TRBJ2-7; TRBD1 might be the D (6 bases). V gave up 7 bases and J gave up 3 bases, with 10 bases separating them. The CDR3 length is 12 residues. Looked up from germline, CDR1 is LNHDA and CDR2 is SQIVND (reference sequence). The CDR3 is CASKDRDYEQYF. CDR3 nucleotides: TGTGCCAGTAAGGACAGAGACTACGAGCAGTACTTC.

This clonotype was counted many times. The V call is TRBV20-1, the J call TRBJ2-7; 8 bases align to TRBD2. Trimming cost V 3 bases and J 4 bases; bases outside gene matches: 8. Germline V CDR1 and CDR2: DFQATT, SNEGSKA (reference sequence). This CDR3 has 14 residues. CDR3 sequence (DNA): TGCAGTGCTAGCCGGGGGGGGGCCCGGTACGAGCAGTACTTC. It specifies CSASRGGARYEQYF.

This clonotype was counted ten times or more. J is TRBJ1-1 and V is TRBV20-1; D call uncertain. Trimming left V 1 base short and J 11 bases short, with 14 bases between. CDR1 DFQATT and CDR2 SNEGSKA come from the germline V gene (reference sequence). The CDR3 runs 12 residues. CDR3 in amino acids: CSARGVGLGAFF. In DNA form, the CDR3 reads TGCAGTGCTAGAGGGGTCGGCTTAGGTGCTTTCTTT.

This clonotype was counted many times. One end of the junction varies from germline; a read error may be responsible. This chain's CDR3 is CASSLTGHRDLGF. The DNA of the CDR3 is TGTGCCAGCAGCTTAACCGGTCACCGGGACTTAGGCTTC. This sequence joins TRBV5-8 and TRBJ2-5, with a weak D call TRBD2 (6 bases). Per germline, CDR1 SGHTS and CDR2 YDEGEE. The CDR3 covers 13 residues.

Turning to this clonotype: At one of its ends the junction is not consistent with the germline gene, which may arise from a read error. The chain recombines TRBV24-1 with TRBJ1-2; 9 nucleotides match TRBD1. The CDR3 loop spans 16 amino acids. The germline V gene encodes CDR1 KGHDR and CDR2 SFDVKD. CDR3 in amino acids: CATSDPTGGEDYGYAF. DNA for the CDR3: TGTGCCACCAGTGACCCGACAGGGGGTGAGGACTATGGCTACGCCTTC.

V gene TRBV5-1 combines with J gene TRBJ2-5; 12 nucleotides match TRBD2. The germline gives CDR1 SGHRS, CDR2 YFSETQ. The CDR3 has 17 residues. Trimming took 0 bases from V and 5 from J; bases not matched to a gene: 8. In nucleotides, the CDR3 is TGCGCCAGCAGCTTGGGGCTAGCGGGGGGGCCGGTGGAGACCCAGTACTTC. Amino acids: CASSLGLAGGPVETQYF.

This clonotype was recorded many times. The chain joins TRBV13 to TRBJ2-5; 8 bases agree with TRBD2. The germline CDR1 and CDR2 sequences are PRHDT and FYEKMQ (reference sequence). This CDR3 contains 16 residues. The V segment lost 5 bases and the J segment 2 bases; nucleotides outside the gene matches: 10. CDR3 nucleotide sequence: TGTGCCAGCAGCCCGCGGGGTAGCGGGGTTCAAGAGACCCAGTACTTC. Its protein product is CASSPRGSGVQETQYF.